The clone carrying this T cell receptor (beta chain) was recorded many times. As yet, its antigen is unknown. The entry originates in a study of neurological immune-mediated disorders. Study observations and caveats: The multiple sclerosis repertoire cluster had no clinical or MRI correlate.

From the 5' RACE reads, TCRdb called clonotypes with MiXCR, one entry per CDR3 protein. The sample holds around 94,000 distinct CDR3 sequences, 3.5% seen once. This TCR derives from a woman aged 18-29 years with multiple sclerosis. The sequencing input was PBMCs.

CDR3 amino acids: CASSQVTGGNTIYF. Written as DNA, the CDR3 is TGCGCCAGCAGCCAAGTGACAGGAGGAAACACCATATATTTT. The chain joins TRBV4-3 to TRBJ1-3; possibly TRBD1 for D (6 bases). This CDR3 comprises 14 residues. Germline V CDR1 and CDR2: LGHNA, YSLEER. V was cut by 1 base and J by 4 bases, with 8 bases left in between.